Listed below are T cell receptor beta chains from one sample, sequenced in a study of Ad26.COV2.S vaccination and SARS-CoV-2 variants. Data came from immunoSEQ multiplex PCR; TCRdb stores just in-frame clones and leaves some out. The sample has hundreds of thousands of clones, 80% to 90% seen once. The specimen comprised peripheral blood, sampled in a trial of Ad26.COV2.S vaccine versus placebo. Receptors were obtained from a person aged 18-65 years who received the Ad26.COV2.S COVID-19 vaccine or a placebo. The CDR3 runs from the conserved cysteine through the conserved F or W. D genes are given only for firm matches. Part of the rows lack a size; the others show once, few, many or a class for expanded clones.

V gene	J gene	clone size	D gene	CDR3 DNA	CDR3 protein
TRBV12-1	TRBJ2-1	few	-	TGTGCCAGCAGCTTTGCGCGGGCTAGCGGAGACAATGAGCAGTTCTTC	CASSFARASGDNEQFF
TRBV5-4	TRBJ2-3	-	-	TGTGCCAGCAGCCCAGAGGGAGAGGTATCAGATACGCAGTATTTT	CASSPEGEVSDTQYF
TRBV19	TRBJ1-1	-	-	TGTGCCAGTAGTAGGGACATCATGAACACTGAAGCTTTCTTT	CASSRDIMNTEAFF
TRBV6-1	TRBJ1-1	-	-	TGTGCCAGCAGTGAAGCGCTTTTTGGGGTGGTGGGCACTGAAGCTTTCTTT	CASSEALFGVVGTEAFF
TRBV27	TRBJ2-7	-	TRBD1	TGTGCCAGCAACCGACAGGGGGGGGACGAGCAGTACTTC	CASNRQGGDEQYF
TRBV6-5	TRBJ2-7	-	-	TGTGCCAGCAGTTACTCTAGTGGGGGCGAAGGGGAGCAGTACTTC	CASSYSSGGEGEQYF
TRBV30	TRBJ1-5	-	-	TGTGCCTGGAGTTTGGCAGACCACTCAGCCCAGCATTTT	CAWSLADHSAQHF
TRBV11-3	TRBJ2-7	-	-	TGTGCCAGCAGCTTAGAGGGTAGCGGCTACGAGCAGTACTTC	CASSLEGSGYEQYF
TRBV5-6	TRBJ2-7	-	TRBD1	TGTGCCAGCAGCTTGGGACAGGGGCCCTACGAGCAGTACTTC	CASSLGQGPYEQYF
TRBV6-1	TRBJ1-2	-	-	TGTGCCAGCAGTGAAGGCCGCCGACACTATGGCTACACCTTC	CASSEGRRHYGYTF
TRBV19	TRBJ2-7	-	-	TGTGCCAGTAGTATGAGCCCGGGGGCGGGCGAGCAGTACTTC	CASSMSPGAGEQYF
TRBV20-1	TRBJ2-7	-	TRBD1	TGCAGTGCTAGTTCACCGGGACAGGGCTCCTACGAGCAGTACTTC	CSASSPGQGSYEQYF
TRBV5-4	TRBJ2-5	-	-	TGTGCCAGCAGCTTGGGGGGGAGGTTGGGCGAGACCCAGTACTTC	CASSLGGRLGETQYF
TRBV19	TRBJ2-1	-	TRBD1	TGTGCCAGTAGTAGAGGACAGGGCTTTTCTACTGAGCAGTTCTTC	CASSRGQGFSTEQFF
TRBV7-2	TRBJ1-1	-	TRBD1	TGTGCCAGCAGCACCCGGACAGGGGGCGTTACTGAAGCTTTCTTT	CASSTRTGGVTEAFF
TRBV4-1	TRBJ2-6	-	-	TGCGCCAGCAGCCAGGCAGACAGGTGCTCCTCTGGGGCCAACGTCCTGACTTTC	CASSQADRCSSGANVLTF
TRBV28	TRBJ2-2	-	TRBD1	TGTGCCAGCAGTACAAGGACAGGGCCGAACACCGGGGAGCTGTTTTTT	CASSTRTGPNTGELFF
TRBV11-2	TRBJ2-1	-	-	TGTGCCAGCAGCTTTGGGTTAGGCTCCAGAGAAAGAGATGAGCAGTTCTTC	CASSFGLGSRERDEQFF